This T cell receptor (beta chain) was identified during a study of blood T cell repertoires in COVID-19. On the study more broadly: Sites in the United States, Italy and Spain provided acute and convalescent COVID-19 samples. From T cells, B-cell-depleted T cells, or PBMCs came the material, which was cDNA or gDNA.

Using immunoSEQ multiplex PCR, the repertoire was profiled, and TCRdb retains in-frame clones only, with some absent. The repertoire includes approximately 260,000 clones, around 80% of them detected once, and under 5% sits in the top ten. Germline CDR1 is LNHDA and CDR2 is SQIVND (reference sequence). The CDR3 consists of 16 residues. The V gene lost 5 bases and the J gene lost 6 bases, with 17 bases spanning the gap. The participants were between about 18 and 90 years old and came from 24 US areas. The study assigned cohorts using participant-reported clinical history. This sequence originates from a man younger than 45 with acute COVID-19. Sequenced: PBMCs or T cells enriched from blood (not recorded which). The chain combines TRBV19 with TRBJ1-6; maybe TRBD1 (6 bases). The CDR3 is CASSASWTAPNSPLHF. The CDR3 DNA sequence: TGTGCCAGTAGTGCGAGTTGGACAGCGCCTAATTCACCCCTCCACTTT.